Listed below are T cell receptor beta chains from one sample, sequenced in a study of coeliac disease. Measured with immunoSEQ multiplex PCR; TCRdb has only the in-frame clones, and not every one. The sample holds about 4,700 clones, 50% to 70% seen once. Sequencing was done on a sample of lamina propria lymphocytes from the gut. Source of these receptors: an older woman with celiac disease. CDR3s include the opening cysteine and the closing phenylalanine or tryptophan. Each record gives: J gene, CDR3 length, V gene, clone size, D gene, CDR3 DNA, CDR3 protein. The D gene is left open where the match is weak. Clone size appears in some rows only: once, few, many, or a class for an expanded clone.

TRBJ2-3 | 17 | TRBV4-3 | . | TRBD2 | TGCGCCAGCAGCCAAGCACGGGGGGGAGATAACACAGATACGCAGTATTTT | CASSQARGGDNTDTQYF
TRBJ1-1 | 15 | TRBV7-8 | few | . | TGTGCCAGCAGCTTAGAAGGGCAGGGGTTCACTGAAGCTTTCTTT | CASSLEGQGFTEAFF
TRBJ1-5 | 17 | TRBV6-1 | . | TRBD1 | TGTGCCAGCAGTGTACGGGACAGACCAGGGAGCAATCAGCCCCAGCATTTT | CASSVRDRPGSNQPQHF
TRBJ2-7 | 13 | TRBV29-1 | . | TRBD1 | TGCAGCGTTGAAGGAGACAGGGACTACGAGCAGTACTTC | CSVEGDRDYEQYF
TRBJ2-3 | 15 | TRBV5-5 | . | TRBD1 | TGTGCCAGCAGCTTGACTACAGGGGGTGTAGATACGCAGTATTTT | CASSLTTGGVDTQYF
TRBJ2-4 | 12 | TRBV2 | once | TRBD2 | TGTGCCACCTCTACTAGCGAGGGCATTCAGTACTTC | CATSTSEGIQYF
TRBJ2-7 | 13 | TRBV6-1 | once | . | TGTGCCAGCAGTTTATCTCTCTCCTACGAGCAGTACTTC | CASSLSLSYEQYF
TRBJ1-4 | 16 | TRBV2 | few | . | TGTGCCAGCAGTGACAGGACTTTCGATCCGGATGAAAAACTGTTTTTT | CASSDRTFDPDEKLFF
TRBJ1-1 | 14 | TRBV6-5 | . | . | TGTGCCAGCAGTTCTCTTGAGGGAGGGACTGAAGCTTTCTTT | CASSSLEGGTEAFF
TRBJ2-1 | 16 | TRBV19 | medium-sized | TRBD1 | TGTGCCAGTAGTATTTTGGAAGGGACAGGTCCCAATGAGCAGTTCTTC | CASSILEGTGPNEQFF
TRBJ1-1 | 11 | TRBV13 | . | . | TGTGCCAGCAGCCAAGACTTAGGAGCTTTCTTT | CASSQDLGAFF
TRBJ2-1 | 13 | TRBV27 | . | TRBD2 | TGTGCCAGCAGTCCCGGGACTAGCGTTTCGGAGTTCTTC | CASSPGTSVSEFF
TRBJ2-2 | 14 | TRBV4-1 | . | . | TGCGCCAGCAGCAGCGTAACGAACACCGGGGAGCTGTTTTTT | CASSSVTNTGELFF
TRBJ1-2 | 14 | TRBV7-9 | few | . | TGTGCCAGCAGCCCTAATGTGGGAGGGGAGGGCTACACCTTC | CASSPNVGGEGYTF
TRBJ2-7 | 12 | TRBV10-3 | . | . | TGTGCCATCAGTGACATTAGCCACGAGCAGTACTTC | CAISDISHEQYF
TRBJ2-2 | 14 | TRBV11-2 | few | TRBD2 | TGTGCCAGCAGCTCGGGACTAGCTTCTGGGGAGCTGTTTTTT | CASSSGLASGELFF
TRBJ2-7 | 11 | TRBV2 | . | . | TGTGCCAGCAGCAACAGGGTCGAGCAGTACTTC | CASSNRVEQYF
TRBJ2-7 | 16 | TRBV4-2 | few | TRBD1 | TGTGCCAGCAGCCAATTTGGGACAGGGGGACCCTACGAGCAGTACTTC | CASSQFGTGGPYEQYF
TRBJ2-3 | 13 | TRBV19 | few | . | TGTGCCAGCCGGGACTTCGGGAAAGATACGCAGTATTTT | CASRDFGKDTQYF
TRBJ1-5 | 15 | TRBV18 | . | TRBD1 | TGTGCCAGCTCACGGGACAGGGCCCGCAATCAGCCCCAGCATTTT | CASSRDRARNQPQHF
TRBJ1-1 | 14 | TRBV7-2 | . | . | TGTGCCAGCAGCTTAGCGATATACAGAGCTGAAGCTTTCTTT | CASSLAIYRAEAFF
TRBJ2-1 | 11 | TRBV20-1 | . | . | TGCAGTGCTCAATCGGGGGATGAGCAGTTCTTC | CSAQSGDEQFF
TRBJ2-5 | 17 | TRBV6-7 | . | . | TGTGCCAGCAGTTACGCGGGGCCAGTGAACTCCCAAGAGACCCAGTACTTC | CASSYAGPVNSQETQYF
TRBJ1-3 | 13 | TRBV2 | . | TRBD1 | TGTGCCAGGAGGGACAGCTCTGGAAACACCATATATTTT | CARRDSSGNTIYF
TRBJ1-4 | 14 | TRBV4-3 | large | . | TGCGCCAGCAGCCTCGTGGGAGGATATGAAAAACTGTTTTTT | CASSLVGGYEKLFF
TRBJ2-3 | 15 | TRBV29-1 | medium-sized | TRBD2 | TGCAGCGTTGAAGAAGCGGGGAGAGGCACAGATACGCAGTATTTT | CSVEEAGRGTDTQYF
TRBJ1-2 | 15 | TRBV4-3 | few | TRBD1 | TGCGCCAGCAGCCAAGATCCCGCAGGGGGGTTTGGCTACACCTTC | CASSQDPAGGFGYTF
TRBJ1-2 | 12 | TRBV14 | . | . | TGTGCCAGCAGCCAACTCCAGGCCCGCTACACCTTC | CASSQLQARYTF
TRBJ2-5 | 15 | TRBV4-2 | . | TRBD2 | TGTGCCAGCAGCTTAGGGACTACATCACAAGAGACCCAGTACTTC | CASSLGTTSQETQYF
TRBJ1-5 | 15 | TRBV9 | . | . | TGTGCCAGCAGCCCCACGGGGGGGTTCAATCAGCCCCAGCATTTT | CASSPTGGFNQPQHF
TRBJ2-5 | 13 | TRBV7-2 | . | . | TGTGCCAGCAGCCGAGGGAATGAAGAGACCCAGTACTTC | CASSRGNEETQYF